This is a list of T cell receptor beta chains from one sample in a study of CD8+CD57+ T cells in acquired aplastic anemia. MiXCR, applied by TCRdb to the reads, yields one record per CDR3 protein. The sample lists about 400,000 distinct CDR3 sequences; 55% to 75% were seen once. Material for sequencing was sorted CD4+, CD8+, or CD8+CD57+ T cells (not recorded which) from PBMCs. The receptors originated from a human donor in good health, serving as a control. The CDR3 runs from the conserved cysteine through the conserved F or W. D genes are given only for firm matches. Where a row states a size, it is once, few, many or the class of an expanded clone; other rows omit it.

j_gene	v_gene	abundance	d_gene	CDR3aa	CDR3nt
TRBJ2-7	TRBV5-1	many	TRBD2	CASSSSGGTYEQYF	TGCGCCAGCAGTTCTAGCGGGGGGACCTACGAGCAGTACTTC
TRBJ1-1	TRBV2	medium-sized	-	CAGQDQMNTEAFF	TGTGCCGGACAAGATCAAATGAACACTGAAGCTTTCTTT
TRBJ1-1	TRBV30	many	-	CAWSRRGNTEAFF	TGTGCCTGGAGTCGCAGGGGAAACACTGAAGCTTTCTTT
TRBJ2-3	TRBV2	once	TRBD2	CASSDLISGGADTQFF	TGTGCCAGCAGTGATTTAATAAGCGGGGGGGCAGATACGCAGTTTTTT
TRBJ1-6	TRBV12-3/TRBV12-4	many	-	CAIQLGVSPLHF	TGTGCCATACAGTTAGGGGTCTCACCCCTCCACTTT
TRBJ1-4	TRBV5-8	many	TRBD1	CASSFPTGGGEKLFF	TGTGCCAGCAGCTTTCCTACAGGGGGTGGGGAAAAACTGTTTTTT
TRBJ2-2	TRBV11-2	-	-	CASSLYVVTGELFF	TGTGCCAGCAGCCTCTACGTGGTGACCGGGGAGCTGTTTTTT
TRBJ1-1	TRBV29-1	many	-	CSQTTEMNTEAFF	TGCAGTCAAACCACTGAAATGAACACTGAAGCTTTCTTT
TRBJ1-2	TRBV7-9	-	-	CASSVTKGRNGNTF	TGTGCCAGCAGTGTTACTAAGGGGAGGAATGGAAACACCTTC
TRBJ1-6	TRBV9	-	-	CASSGEVAAPYEHF	TGTGCCAGCAGTGGAGAGGTAGCGGCCCCCTACGAGCACTTT
TRBJ2-5	TRBV9	-	-	CASSVFGARETQYF	TGTGCCAGCAGCGTGTTCGGAGCGCGAGAGACCCAGTACTTC
TRBJ1-2	TRBV12-3/TRBV12-4	-	-	CASSAGQRYGYTF	TGTGCCAGCAGCGCCGGGCAGCGCTATGGCTACACCTTC
TRBJ1-5	TRBV11-2	-	-	CASSLATGTGQPQHF	TGTGCCAGCAGTCTTGCTACAGGGACCGGCCAGCCCCAGCATTTT
TRBJ1-4	TRBV7-3	-	-	CASSREGGYEKPLF	TGTGCCAGCAGCAGAGAGGGGGGCTACGAAAAACCGCTCTTT
TRBJ1-2	TRBV9	once	-	CASSRGGTNYGDTF	TGTGCCAGCAGCAGAGGGGGGACAAACTATGGGGACACCTTC
TRBJ2-3	TRBV19	many	-	CASSISQNTDTQYF	TGTGCCAGTAGTATTTCCCAGAACACAGATACGCAGTATTTT
TRBJ1-2	TRBV7-2	-	-	CASSGEQGLGEQYTF	TGTGCCAGCAGCGGAGAACAGGGCCTCGGCGAGCAGTACACCTTC
TRBJ1-4	TRBV12-5	-	-	CASGPGDRRAREKLFF	TGTGCTAGTGGACCGGGAGACCGGAGGGCTCGGGAAAAACTGTTTTTT
TRBJ1-5	TRBV20-1	-	TRBD1	CSAVVTGGGQPQHF	TGCAGTGCCGTCGTTACAGGGGGGGGTCAGCCCCAGCATTTT
TRBJ1-2	TRBV7-3	-	-	CASSQDSDQPYNF	TGTGCCAGCAGCCAAGATAGCGATCAGCCCTACAATTTT
TRBJ1-6	TRBV5-6	-	-	CASSLTYDNSPLHF	TGTGCCAGCAGTTTGACTTACGATAATTCACCCCTCCACTTT
TRBJ1-2	TRBV9	-	-	CASSHDSNQPQHYTF	TGTGCCAGCAGTCATGATAGCAATCAGCCCCAGCATTACACCTTC
TRBJ2-5	TRBV5-8	-	TRBD1	CASSFGGQWETQYF	TGCGCCAGCAGCTTTGGGGGACAGTGGGAGACCCAGTACTTC
TRBJ1-2	TRBV7-8	-	-	CASSAGPERKAVYTF	TGTGCCAGCAGCGCGGGTCCTGAGAGGAAGGCTGTCTACACCTTC
TRBJ1-6	TRBV7-2	-	-	CASSPVAHNSPLHF	TGTGCCAGCAGCCCCGTAGCTCATAATTCACCCCTCCACTTT
TRBJ2-3	TRBV7-2	many	TRBD2	CASSLVRGATDTQYF	TGTGCCAGCAGCTTAGTGCGGGGGGCAACAGATACGCAGTATTTT
TRBJ2-2	TRBV25-1	many	TRBD2	CASSESPGLGTGELFF	TGTGCCAGCAGTGAATCACCGGGACTAGGGACCGGGGAGCTGTTTTTT
TRBJ1-1	TRBV7-2	-	TRBD1	CASSLGDRVRPHHF	TGTGCCAGCAGCTTGGGGGACAGGGTAAGGCCCCATCACTTT
TRBJ2-7	TRBV7-2	-	-	CASSLDIAPGAGQQYF	TGTGCCAGCAGCCTAGACATCGCGCCAGGGGCAGGGCAGCAGTACTTC
TRBJ1-5	TRBV7-9	once	-	CASSLRHDPRHGFPQHF	TGTGCCAGCAGCTTGAGGCATGATCCACGCCACGGCTTTCCCCAGCATTTT
TRBJ2-3	TRBV24-1	few	-	CATSPTGIGQYF	TGTGCCACCAGTCCCACCGGGATAGGGCAGTATTTT
TRBJ1-1	TRBV6-2/TRBV6-3	many	TRBD1	CAGGQGAYTEAFF	TGTGCCGGGGGACAGGGGGCGTACACTGAAGCTTTCTTT
TRBJ2-5	TRBV9	many	TRBD2	CASNQGGQETQYF	TGTGCCAGCAACCAGGGAGGGCAAGAGACCCAGTACTTC
TRBJ1-1	TRBV20-1	once	-	CSARDLAGGEAFF	TGCAGTGCGAGAGATTTAGCGGGGGGTGAAGCTTTCTTT
TRBJ1-4	TRBV9	-	-	CASSLVSGVNEKLFF	TGTGCCAGCAGCTTAGTGTCGGGAGTTAATGAAAAACTGTTTTTT
TRBJ2-7	TRBV2	-	-	CASTPAGREQYF	TGTGCCAGCACCCCGGCGGGGAGGGAGCAGTACTTC
TRBJ1-6	TRBV7-3	-	TRBD1	CASSQWDRGVAPPLHF	TGTGCCAGCAGCCAATGGGACAGAGGGGTCGCTCCTCCCCTCCACTTT
TRBJ2-5	TRBV15	-	-	CATSPRPDYKSPLHF	TGTGCCACCAGCCCAAGGCCCGATTATAAATCGCCCCTCCACTTC
TRBJ2-3	TRBV12-3/TRBV12-4	many	-	CASSPLGDTQYF	TGTGCCAGCAGCCCTCTTGGGGATACGCAGTATTTT
TRBJ2-7	TRBV4-3	-	TRBD2	CASSQGGLAGGICEQYF	TGCGCCAGCAGCCAAGGCGGACTAGCGGGGGGGATATGCGAGCAGTACTTC
TRBJ1-1	TRBV6-5	-	-	CASGVRGEAFF	TGTGCCAGCGGGGTCAGAGGAGAAGCTTTCTTT